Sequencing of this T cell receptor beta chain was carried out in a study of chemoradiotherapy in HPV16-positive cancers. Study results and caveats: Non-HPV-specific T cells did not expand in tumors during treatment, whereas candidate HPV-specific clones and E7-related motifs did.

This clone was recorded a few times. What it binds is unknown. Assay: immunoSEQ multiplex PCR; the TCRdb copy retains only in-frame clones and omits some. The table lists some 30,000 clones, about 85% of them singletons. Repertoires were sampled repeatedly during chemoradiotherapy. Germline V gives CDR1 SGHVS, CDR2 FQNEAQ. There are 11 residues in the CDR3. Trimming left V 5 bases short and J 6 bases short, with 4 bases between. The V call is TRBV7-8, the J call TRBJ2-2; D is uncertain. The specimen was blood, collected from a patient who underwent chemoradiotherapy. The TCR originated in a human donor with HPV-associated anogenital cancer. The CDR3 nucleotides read TGTGCCAGCAGCCCTCCCGGGGAGCTGTTTTTT. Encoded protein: CASSPPGELFF. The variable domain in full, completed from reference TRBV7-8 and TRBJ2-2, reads GAGVSQSPRYKVAKRGQDVALRCDPISGHVSLFWYQQALGQGPEFLTYFQNEAQLDKSGLPSDRFFAERPEGSVSTLKIQRTQQEDSAVYLCASSPPGELFFGEGSRLTVL.